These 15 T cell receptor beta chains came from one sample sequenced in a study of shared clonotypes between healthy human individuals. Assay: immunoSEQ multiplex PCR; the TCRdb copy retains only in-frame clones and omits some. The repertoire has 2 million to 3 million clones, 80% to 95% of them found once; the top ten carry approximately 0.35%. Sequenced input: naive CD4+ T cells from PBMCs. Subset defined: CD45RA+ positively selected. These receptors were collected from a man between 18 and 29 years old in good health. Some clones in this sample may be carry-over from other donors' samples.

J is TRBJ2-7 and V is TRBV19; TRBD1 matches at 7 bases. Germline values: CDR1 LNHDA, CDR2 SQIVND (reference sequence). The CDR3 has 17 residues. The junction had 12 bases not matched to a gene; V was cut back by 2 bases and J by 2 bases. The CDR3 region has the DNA TGTGCCAGTAGTATAAGGGGGCCCTCTGAACGGCCCTACGAGCAGTACTTC. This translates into CASSIRGPSERPYEQYF.

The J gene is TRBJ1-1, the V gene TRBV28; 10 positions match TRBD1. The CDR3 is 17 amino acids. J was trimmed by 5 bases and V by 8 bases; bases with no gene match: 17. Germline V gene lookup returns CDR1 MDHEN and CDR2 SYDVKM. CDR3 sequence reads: CASASTGTGVGRTEAFF. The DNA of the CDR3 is TGTGCCAGCGCAAGCACCGGGACAGGGGTTGGTAGGACTGAAGCTTTCTTT.

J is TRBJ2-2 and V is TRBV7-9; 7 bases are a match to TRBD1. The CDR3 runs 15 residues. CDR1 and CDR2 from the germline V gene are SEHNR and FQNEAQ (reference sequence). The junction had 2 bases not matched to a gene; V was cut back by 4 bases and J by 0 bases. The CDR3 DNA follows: TGTGCCAGCAGCTCCCAGGGGGCGAACACCGGGGAGCTGTTTTTT. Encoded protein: CASSSQGANTGELFF.

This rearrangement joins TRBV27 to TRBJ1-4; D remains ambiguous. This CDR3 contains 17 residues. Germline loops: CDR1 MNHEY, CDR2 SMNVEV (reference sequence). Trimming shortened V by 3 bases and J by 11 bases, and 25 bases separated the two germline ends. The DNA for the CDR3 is TGTGCCAGCAGTTTCAACTCAGTTTTGGGTATGGGAGGGAAACTGTTTTTT. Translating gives CASSFNSVLGMGGKLFF.

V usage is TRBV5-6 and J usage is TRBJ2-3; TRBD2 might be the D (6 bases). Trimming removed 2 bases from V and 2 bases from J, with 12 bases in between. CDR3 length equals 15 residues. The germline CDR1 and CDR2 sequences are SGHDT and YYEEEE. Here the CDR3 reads CASSLFLDYTDTQYF. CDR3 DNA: TGTGCCAGCAGCTTATTTCTGGACTACACAGATACGCAGTATTTT. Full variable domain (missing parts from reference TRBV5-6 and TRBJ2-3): DAGVTQSPTHLIKTRGQQVTLRCSPKSGHDTVSWYQQALGQGPQFIFQYYEEEERQRGNFPDRFSGHQFPNYSSELNVNALLLGDSALYLCASSLFLDYTDTQYFGPGTRLTVL.

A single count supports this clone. The DNA for the CDR3 is TGTGCCAGCTCACCCATAGCGGGAGGAATCACAGATACGCAGTATTTT. This codes for CASSPIAGGITDTQYF. V gene TRBV18 combines with J gene TRBJ2-3; 10 bases align to TRBD2. The germline CDR1 and CDR2 sequences are KGHSH and LQKENI. This CDR3 region has 16 residues. The ends lost 3 bases at V and 2 bases at J; junction bases unmatched: 5. Filled out from reference TRBV18 and TRBJ2-3, the complete variable domain reads NAGVMQNPRHLVRRRGQEARLRCSPMKGHSHVYWYRQLPEEGLKFMVYLQKENIIDESGMPKERFSAEFPKEGPSILRIQQVVRGDSAAYFCASSPIAGGITDTQYFGPGTRLTVL.

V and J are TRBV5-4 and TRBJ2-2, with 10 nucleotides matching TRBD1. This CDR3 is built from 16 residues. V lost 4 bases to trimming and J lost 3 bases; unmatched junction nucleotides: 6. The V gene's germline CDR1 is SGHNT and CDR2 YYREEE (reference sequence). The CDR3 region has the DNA TGTGCCAGCAGCACTGGACAGGGGGTCCACACCGGGGAGCTGTTTTTT. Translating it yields CASSTGQGVHTGELFF.

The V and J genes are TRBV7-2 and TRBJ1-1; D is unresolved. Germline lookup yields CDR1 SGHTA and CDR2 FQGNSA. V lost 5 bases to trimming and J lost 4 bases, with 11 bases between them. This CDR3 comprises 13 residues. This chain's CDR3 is CASSRGPGTEAFF. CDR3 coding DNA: TGTGCCAGCAGCCGAGGACCGGGCACTGAAGCTTTCTTT. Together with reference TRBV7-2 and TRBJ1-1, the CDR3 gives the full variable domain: GAGVSQSPSNKVTEKGKDVELRCDPISGHTALYWYRQSLGQGLEFLIYFQGNSAPDKSGLPSDRFSAERTGGSVSTLTIQRTQQEDSAVYLCASSRGPGTEAFFGQGTRLTVV.

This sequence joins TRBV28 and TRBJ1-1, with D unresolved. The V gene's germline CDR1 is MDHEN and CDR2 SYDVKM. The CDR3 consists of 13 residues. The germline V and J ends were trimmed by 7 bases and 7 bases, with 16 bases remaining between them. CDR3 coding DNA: TGTGCCAGCACCTTACCCGACGTGAATGAAGCTTTCTTT. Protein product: CASTLPDVNEAFF.

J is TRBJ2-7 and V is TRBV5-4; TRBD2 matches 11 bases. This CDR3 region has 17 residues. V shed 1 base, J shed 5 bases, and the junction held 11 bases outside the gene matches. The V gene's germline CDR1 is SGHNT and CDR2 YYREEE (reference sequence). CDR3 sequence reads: CASSLRLAGGLIDEQYF. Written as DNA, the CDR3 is TGTGCCAGCAGCTTGCGTCTAGCGGGAGGTCTCATCGACGAGCAGTACTTC. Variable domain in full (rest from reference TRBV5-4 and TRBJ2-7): ETGVTQSPTHLIKTRGQQVTLRCSSQSGHNTVSWYQQALGQGPQFIFQYYREEENGRGNFPPRFSGLQFPNYSSELNVNALELDDSALYLCASSLRLAGGLIDEQYFGPGTRLTVT.

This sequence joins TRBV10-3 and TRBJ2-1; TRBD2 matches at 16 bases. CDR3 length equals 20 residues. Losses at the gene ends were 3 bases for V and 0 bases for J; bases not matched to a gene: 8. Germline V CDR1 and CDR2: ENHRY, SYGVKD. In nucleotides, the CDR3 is TGTGCCATCAGTGACCCGGGACTAGCGGGAGGGCCAAGCTCCTACAATGAGCAGTTCTTC. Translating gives CAISDPGLAGGPSSYNEQFF.

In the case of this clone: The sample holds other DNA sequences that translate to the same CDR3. CDR3 nucleotides: TGCGCCAGCAGCCCCGACAGGGTGGGCGGCTACACCTTC. Translated: CASSPDRVGGYTF. The chain couples TRBV5-1 to TRBJ1-2; 7 bases fit TRBD1. V lost 4 bases and J lost 8; bases outside the gene matches: 8. The CDR3 loop spans 13 amino acids. Germline CDR1 and CDR2: SGHRS and YFSETQ.

CDR3 sequence reads: CASSSGTSGKRGSYNEQFF. The CDR3 nucleotides are TGTGCCAGCAGTTCCGGGACTAGCGGGAAGAGAGGCTCCTACAATGAGCAGTTCTTC. J is TRBJ2-1 and V is TRBV28; 13 bases map to TRBD2. Germline assignment: CDR1 MDHEN and CDR2 SYDVKM. Trimming at V came to 4 bases and at J to 0 bases, leaving 9 bases not matched to a gene. The CDR3 has 19 residues. The variable domain in full, completed from reference TRBV28 and TRBJ2-1, reads DVKVTQSSRYLVKRTGEKVFLECVQDMDHENMFWYRQDPGLGLRLIYFSYDVKMKEKGDIPEGYSVSREKKERFSLILESASTNQTSMYLCASSSGTSGKRGSYNEQFFGPGTRLTVL.

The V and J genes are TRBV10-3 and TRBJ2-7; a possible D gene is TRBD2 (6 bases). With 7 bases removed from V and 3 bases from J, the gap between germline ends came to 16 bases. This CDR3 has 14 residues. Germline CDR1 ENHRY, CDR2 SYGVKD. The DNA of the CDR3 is TGTGCCATCAATTCCCGCGGGGTTGTCTACGAGCAGTACTTC. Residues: CAINSRGVVYEQYF.

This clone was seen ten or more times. In nucleotides, the CDR3 is TGCAGCGTTGAAGATCGCGAGGTCTGCAATCAGCCCCAGCATTTT. It yields the protein CSVEDREVCNQPQHF. The gene calls are TRBV29-1 and TRBJ1-5; D unclear. CDR1 and CDR2 from the germline V gene are SQVTM and ANQGSEA. Trimming removed 0 bases at V and 2 bases at J, with 11 bases between. This CDR3 has 15 amino acids.